The next 17 T cell receptor beta chains were all read from a single sample in a study of OX40 agonist ivuxolimab in advanced cancers. The protocol was immunoSEQ multiplex PCR, while the TCRdb copy is restricted to in-frame clones and leaves out a portion. Of around 32,000 clones in the sample, more than 70% were seen once. The specimen was CD4+ or CD8+ T cells sorted from blood, collected in a trial of the OX40 agonist ivuxolimab. All receptors come from an adult with an advanced solid tumor such as melanoma, head and neck, liver or kidney cancer.

The gene calls are TRBV7-6 and TRBJ2-5; TRBD1 matches 8 bases. V lost 5 bases, J lost 2 bases, and 4 bases stayed unmatched. The CDR3 is 14 amino acids. From germline, CDR1 is SGHVS and CDR2 FNYEAQ. The CDR3 sequence is CASSDWTGQETQYF. In nucleotides, the CDR3 is TGTGCCAGCAGCGACTGGACAGGGCAAGAGACCCAGTACTTC.

The genes are TRBV13 and TRBJ2-5, with D perhaps TRBD2 (6 bases). The CDR3 contains 14 residues. Trimming took 4 bases from V and 4 from J, leaving 13 bases between them. Germline V lookup: CDR1 PRHDT, CDR2 FYEKMQ (reference sequence). The CDR3 loop reads CASSYGLGGETQYF. CDR3 nucleotides: TGTGCCAGCAGCTATGGACTGGGGGGAGAGACCCAGTACTTC.

The chain links TRBV2 to TRBJ2-2; unclear D gene. Per germline, CDR1 SNHLY and CDR2 FYNNEI. Trimming took 8 bases from V and 3 from J, leaving 10 bases between them. The CDR3 consists of 13 residues. CDR3 nucleotide sequence: TGTGCCAGCTGTACTGAGCACACCGGGGAGCTGTTTTTT. Translated, it gives CASCTEHTGELFF.

This rearrangement joins TRBV28 to TRBJ2-7, with 13 positions matching TRBD2. Trimming removed 6 bases from V and 3 bases from J; junction bases left unmatched: 5. Per germline, CDR1 MDHEN and CDR2 SYDVKM. This CDR3 is 15 amino acids long. CDR3 nucleotides: TGTGCCAGCAGGGTCGGACTAGCGGGAGACTACGAGCAGTACTTC. It yields the protein CASRVGLAGDYEQYF.

This clone has a handful of counts. This chain joins TRBV7-8 and TRBJ1-2; 12 bases line up with TRBD1. This CDR3 has 17 residues. With V trimmed by 3 bases and J by 8 bases, 13 bases remained unmatched. From germline, CDR1 is SGHVS and CDR2 FQNEAQ. For the CDR3, the DNA is TGTGCCAGCAGCTTTATCCCCGGGACAGGGGGCGCATACGGCTACACCTTC. It is translated as CASSFIPGTGGAYGYTF.

The rearrangement links TRBV15 to TRBJ2-3; no clear D. The V end was cut by 5 bases, the J end by 0 bases, with 3 bases between. Germline V gene sequence: CDR1 LNHNV, CDR2 YYDKDF (reference sequence). The CDR3 spans 12 residues. The CDR3 nucleotides are TGTGCCACCAGCCTTAGCACAGATACGCAGTATTTT. It encodes CATSLSTDTQYF.

This chain links TRBV11-2 with TRBJ1-5; D is perhaps TRBD1 (5 bases). V was trimmed by 3 bases and J by 6 bases, leaving 15 bases between them. Germline lookup yields CDR1 SGHAT and CDR2 FQNNGV. This CDR3 has 15 residues. The CDR3: CASSFQGEAGQPQHF. As DNA, the CDR3 is TGTGCCAGCAGCTTTCAGGGAGAGGCGGGTCAGCCCCAGCATTTT.

Details on this clone: Other DNA sequences in this sample translate to the same CDR3. This sequence joins TRBV5-6 and TRBJ2-3; D unclear. Germline loops: CDR1 SGHDT, CDR2 YYEEEE. The length of the CDR3 is 11 residues. V dropped 0 bases and J dropped 4 bases, with 0 bases sitting between them. The CDR3: CASSLADTQYF. The CDR3 coding sequence is TGTGCCAGCAGCTTGGCAGATACGCAGTATTTT. Full variable domain (rest looked up from reference TRBV5-6 and TRBJ2-3): DAGVTQSPTHLIKTRGQQVTLRCSPKSGHDTVSWYQQALGQGPQFIFQYYEEEERQRGNFPDRFSGHQFPNYSSELNVNALLLGDSALYLCASSLADTQYFGPGTRLTVL.

V is TRBV4-1 and J is TRBJ2-7; D is unresolved. CDR3 size: 13 residues. Trimming took 0 bases from V and 3 from J, leaving 6 bases between them. Per the germline V gene, CDR1 is MGHRA and CDR2 is YSYEKL. In DNA, the CDR3 is TGCGCCAGCAGCCAAGAATCCAACTACGAGCAGTACTTC. Residues: CASSQESNYEQYF.

The chain combines TRBV5-6 with TRBJ2-7; 7 nucleotides align to TRBD1. V shed 2 bases and J 7 bases; nucleotides not matched to a gene: 6. The germline gives CDR1 SGHDT, CDR2 YYEEEE. The CDR3 runs to 13 residues. CDR3 sequence reads: CASSLGTVEEQYF. CDR3 DNA: TGTGCCAGCAGCTTAGGGACAGTAGAAGAGCAGTACTTC. Using reference TRBV5-6 and TRBJ2-7 for the parts outside the CDR3, the full variable domain is DAGVTQSPTHLIKTRGQQVTLRCSPKSGHDTVSWYQQALGQGPQFIFQYYEEEERQRGNFPDRFSGHQFPNYSSELNVNALLLGDSALYLCASSLGTVEEQYFGPGTRLTVT.

This clone was counted ten times or more. The gene calls are TRBV27 and TRBJ1-6, with 7 bases aligning to TRBD1. Germline CDR1 and CDR2: MNHEY and SMNVEV (reference sequence). The CDR3 loop spans 16 amino acids. With 1 base clipped from V and 9 bases from J, the junction kept 9 bases outside the gene matches. CDR3 DNA sequence: TGTGCCAGCAGTTTATTTGCTAACAGGGGTAGTTCACCCCTCCACTTT. The encoded protein is CASSLFANRGSSPLHF.

This clone appeared a single time. This chain joins TRBV11-2 and TRBJ1-5; D unclear. There are 15 residues in the CDR3. The ends were cut back, 1 base at V and 0 bases at J, with 7 bases in the middle. Germline assignment: CDR1 SGHAT and CDR2 FQNNGV. The CDR3 sequence is CASSLGTASNQPQHF. The CDR3 nucleotides are TGTGCCAGCAGCTTAGGGACGGCTAGCAATCAGCCCCAGCATTTT.

The chain combines TRBV19 with TRBJ1-5, with D unclear. Germline V gene sequence: CDR1 LNHDA, CDR2 SQIVND (reference sequence). The length of the CDR3 is 13 residues. V was cut by 6 bases and J by 0 bases, with 6 bases left in between. The CDR3 reads CASRLHSNQPQHF. The CDR3 DNA reads TGTGCCAGTAGACTCCATAGCAATCAGCCCCAGCATTTT. The full variable domain, completed using reference TRBV19 and TRBJ1-5, is DGGITQSPKYLFRKEGQNVTLSCEQNLNHDAMYWYRQDPGQGLRLIYYSQIVNDFQKGDIAEGYSVSREKKESFPLTVTSAQKNPTAFYLCASRLHSNQPQHFGDGTRLSIL.

The V call is TRBV29-1, the J call TRBJ1-4, with D possibly TRBD1 on 5 matching bases. V dropped 4 bases and J dropped 3 bases, with 12 bases sitting between them. CDR1 SQVTM and CDR2 ANQGSEA come from the germline V gene. This CDR3 is 14 amino acids long. CDR3 DNA sequence: TGCAGCGTTGGAGGGGTAGCGGCTAATGAAAAACTGTTTTTT. Residues: CSVGGVAANEKLFF. The full variable domain, in which reference TRBV29-1 and TRBJ1-4 provide the parts outside the CDR3, is SAVISQKPSRDICQRGTSLTIQCQVDSQVTMMFWYRQQPGQSLTLIATANQGSEATYESGFVIDKFPISRPNLTFSTLTVSNMSPEDSSIYLCSVGGVAANEKLFFGSGTQLSVL.

The genes are TRBV6-1 and TRBJ1-2; D perhaps matches TRBD1 (5 bases). The CDR3 has 14 residues. Germline V CDR1 and CDR2: MNHNS, SASEGT. Deletions cut 1 base from V and 4 bases from J, with 10 bases between. The CDR3 DNA reads TGTGCCAGCAGTGAAGAGTGGACATCCTATGGCTACACCTTC. Amino acid sequence: CASSEEWTSYGYTF.

The J gene is TRBJ2-5, the V gene TRBV7-9; tentative D call: TRBD1 (6 bases). The germline V and J ends were trimmed by 7 bases and 2 bases, with 11 bases remaining between them. The CDR3 is 13 amino acids. Germline-derived CDR1 and CDR2 are SEHNR and FQNEAQ (reference sequence). The CDR3 region has the DNA TGTGCCAGCAAACAGGGAGATCAAGAGACCCAGTACTTC. Its protein product is CASKQGDQETQYF.

This sequence joins TRBV13 and TRBJ1-2; 10 bases line up with TRBD1. Germline CDR1 reads PRHDT; CDR2 reads FYEKMQ (reference sequence). CDR3 length: 15 amino acids. V lost 5 bases, J lost 5 bases, and 8 bases stayed unmatched. DNA of the CDR3: TGTGCCAGCAGCGGCCGGGACAGGGGAAATTATGGCTACACCTTC. Residues: CASSGRDRGNYGYTF. The variable domain in full, completed from reference TRBV13 and TRBJ1-2, reads AAGVIQSPRHLIKEKRETATLKCYPIPRHDTVYWYQQGPGQDPQFLISFYEKMQSDKGSIPDRFSAQQFSDYHSELNMSSLELGDSALYFCASSGRDRGNYGYTFGSGTRLTVV.